What follows are 8 T cell receptor beta chains derived from one specimen sequenced in a study of OX40 agonist ivuxolimab in advanced cancers. Here immunoSEQ multiplex PCR was the method, and the copy in TCRdb shows in-frame clones only, minus some. The profile shows roughly 71,000 clones, roughly 85% of them singletons. The specimen was CD4+ or CD8+ T cells sorted from blood, collected in a trial of the OX40 agonist ivuxolimab. These receptors all come from an adult with an advanced solid tumor such as melanoma, head and neck, liver or kidney cancer.

In its sample, this clone was seen once. The rearrangement uses TRBV11-2 and TRBJ2-7; 10 positions agree with TRBD1. This CDR3 spans 16 amino acids. J lost 4 bases, V lost 5 bases, and 11 bases had no gene match. Germline V CDR1 and CDR2: SGHAT, FQNNGV. The DNA for the CDR3 is TGTGCCAGCAGCACACTACCGGGACAGGGGCGGTACGAGCAGTACTTC. This encodes CASSTLPGQGRYEQYF.

This chain connects TRBV5-1 to TRBJ2-5, with TRBD2 matching over 13 bases. This CDR3 has 16 amino acids. CDR1 and CDR2 from the germline V gene are SGHRS and YFSETQ. The junction had 3 bases not matched to a gene; V was cut back by 1 base and J by 3 bases. CDR3 sequence (DNA): TGCGCCAGCAGCTTGTGGGGGACTAGCGGGGAAGAGACCCAGTACTTC. As protein: CASSLWGTSGEETQYF.

This clone was recorded a few times. One end of the junction does not line up with germline, which may come from a read error. This chain links TRBV6-5 with TRBJ2-7, with D possibly called TRBD1 or TRBD2 (5 bases each). Germline CDR1 reads MNHEY; CDR2 reads SVGAGI. This CDR3 is 13 amino acids long. Written as DNA, the CDR3 is TGTGCCAGCAGACGGGACGGCTCCTCCGAGCAGTACTTC. Amino acids: CASRRDGSSEQYF.

This chain joins TRBV18 and TRBJ2-5; D gene ambiguous. Germline CDR1 and CDR2: KGHSH and LQKENI. The V end lost 4 bases, the J end lost 3 bases, and 12 bases lay between the germline ends. There are 14 residues in the CDR3. The CDR3 reads CASSRWYKEETQYF. The CDR3 nucleotides are TGTGCCAGCTCACGATGGTATAAGGAAGAGACCCAGTACTTC.

The chain carries TRBV4-1 and TRBJ2-5; D is unclear. CDR3 length: 14 residues. V was clipped by 5 bases and J by 7 bases, with 17 bases between them. Germline CDR1 MGHRA, CDR2 YSYEKL. The CDR3 reads CASSFSGLYGTQYF. DNA of the CDR3: TGCGCCAGCAGCTTTTCTGGGCTGTACGGGACCCAGTACTTC.

On this clone: A junction boundary mismatches the germline segment, possibly from a read error. J is TRBJ1-1 and V is TRBV27, with 7 bases identical to TRBD1. The CDR3 has 13 amino acids. Germline V gene data show CDR1 as MNHEY and CDR2 as SMNVEV (reference sequence). CDR3: CASSLRDRGHPRF. In DNA form, the CDR3 reads TGTGCCAGCAGTTTACGGGACAGAGGACACCCCCGGTTT.

The genes are TRBV2 and TRBJ1-1; TRBD1 agrees at 8 bases. The CDR3 is 14 amino acids. Germline-derived CDR1 and CDR2 are SNHLY and FYNNEI. After removal of 6 bases from V and 1 base from J, the junction contained 4 bases not matched to a gene. The CDR3 DNA is TGTGCCAGCAGCCCCACAGGGGGGAACACTGAAGCTTTCTTT. This encodes CASSPTGGNTEAFF. Full variable domain (remainder filled in from reference TRBV2 and TRBJ1-1): EPEVTQTPSHQVTQMGQEVILRCVPISNHLYFYWYRQILGQKVEFLVSFYNNEISEKSEIFDDQFSVERPDGSNFTLKIRSTKLEDSAMYFCASSPTGGNTEAFFGQGTRLTVV.

CDR3 protein: CASSLGGPLDGYTF. In DNA, the CDR3 is TGCGCCAGCAGCTTAGGAGGCCCCTTGGATGGCTACACCTTC. The chain is built from TRBV5-1 and TRBJ1-2; no firm D call. Trimming pared 2 bases from V and 6 bases from J, leaving 14 bases between. Germline assignment: CDR1 SGHRS and CDR2 YFSETQ. CDR3 length: 14 amino acids.